The source of this T cell receptor beta chain is a study of prognosis after radiotherapy for stage I lung cancer. In the study overall: The patient group included nobody who received concurrent therapy with stereotactic body radiotherapy.

Two separate time points each saw a draw of 5.5 to 7 milliliters of peripheral blood. J was trimmed by 8 bases and V by 5 bases; bases with no gene match: 12. CDR1 and CDR2 from the germline V gene are LNHDA and SQIVND (reference sequence). The CDR3 consists of 16 residues. This clonotype was recorded many times. Its cognate antigen is unknown. Amplicons of TCR beta CDR3 were generated from genomic DNA by two-round multiplex PCR. With primers specific to each TRBV and TRBJ gene, the first-round PCR was performed. TCRdb passed the multiplex PCR reads through MiXCR, listing each CDR3 protein once. The sample holds roughly 15,000 distinct CDR3 sequences; around 30% are singletons and the top ten take around 27%. Study outcomes and limitations: Post-therapy Shannon entropy was lower in patients developing distant metastases following stereotactic body radiation therapy. Patients with metastases reportedly showed TRBV and TRBJ gene usage that differed from patients without metastases.

The receptor was derived from a donor older than 45 with non-small cell lung cancer. V is TRBV19 and J is TRBJ2-1; TRBD2 matches 10 bases. The sequences come from PBMCs, collected before or after stereotactic body radiation therapy (not recorded which). In nucleotides, the CDR3 is TGTGCCAGTAGTGGCCCCCTAGCGGGAGCCAAGGATGAGCAGTTCTTC. Translating it yields CASSGPLAGAKDEQFF.